The T cell receptor beta chain under discussion was sequenced for a study of early T cells in non-severe SARS-CoV-2 infection. Findings and caveats of the study: Anti-spike CD8 responses were favored in VDJdb matching, and private and CD4 specificities were missed.

TCRdb reprocessed the 5' RACE reads via MiXCR and lists one record per CDR3 protein. The data show 90,000 or so distinct CDR3 sequences, approximately 15% seen once. As regards this clonotype: Its antigen is unidentified. A much larger clone differs by one base, so this may be a read error.

The CDR3 extends over 13 amino acids. Germline CDR1 LGHDT, CDR2 YNNKEL (reference sequence). Trimming took off 1 base at V and 9 bases at J, with 10 bases between the two ends. This sequence joins TRBV3-1 and TRBJ2-1, with D unclear. Sequenced: whole blood. This receptor was obtained from an adult who was a healthcare worker with PCR-confirmed SARS-CoV-2 infection or an uninfected control (not recorded which). CDR3 amino acids: CASSQALGLEQFF. CDR3 sequence (DNA): TGTGCCAGCAGCCAAGCCCTGGGCCTTGAGCAGTTCTTC.